This T cell receptor beta chain was captured by sequencing in a study of cytomegalovirus exposure and HLA in healthy donors. Background on the study: In a previous analysis, 110 million or so unique TCR beta sequences were found from 150 million to 200 million T cells. As released early, the data held about 85 million unique TCRs from HLA-typed donors.

PCR involved 60 Vbeta and 13 Jbeta primers. Using immunoSEQ multiplex PCR, the repertoire was profiled, and TCRdb retains in-frame clones only, with some absent. This sample yields some 150,000 clones, of which roughly 86% are seen a single time; around 3% belongs to the top ten. Study-wide results and caveats: When analyzed later, a missense DCLRE1C variant was found to be linked to TCR beta V- and J-gene trimming.

CDR1 and CDR2 (germline): MDHEN, SYDVKM. This CDR3 is built from 15 residues. V dropped 5 bases and J dropped 6; count of bases not matched to a gene: 11. As regards this clone: Antigen specificity is unknown.

Donors showed nominal health when sampled, although they likely had unrecorded immune exposures. The TCR comes from a man between 18 and 35 years old in good health and CMV-seropositive. The source material was PBMCs. The chain joins TRBV28 to TRBJ2-5, with 8 bases lining up with TRBD1. DNA of the CDR3: TGTGCCAGCAGTCCATCAGGGGGCGCCTTGAAGACCCAGTACTTC. Protein sequence: CASSPSGGALKTQYF.